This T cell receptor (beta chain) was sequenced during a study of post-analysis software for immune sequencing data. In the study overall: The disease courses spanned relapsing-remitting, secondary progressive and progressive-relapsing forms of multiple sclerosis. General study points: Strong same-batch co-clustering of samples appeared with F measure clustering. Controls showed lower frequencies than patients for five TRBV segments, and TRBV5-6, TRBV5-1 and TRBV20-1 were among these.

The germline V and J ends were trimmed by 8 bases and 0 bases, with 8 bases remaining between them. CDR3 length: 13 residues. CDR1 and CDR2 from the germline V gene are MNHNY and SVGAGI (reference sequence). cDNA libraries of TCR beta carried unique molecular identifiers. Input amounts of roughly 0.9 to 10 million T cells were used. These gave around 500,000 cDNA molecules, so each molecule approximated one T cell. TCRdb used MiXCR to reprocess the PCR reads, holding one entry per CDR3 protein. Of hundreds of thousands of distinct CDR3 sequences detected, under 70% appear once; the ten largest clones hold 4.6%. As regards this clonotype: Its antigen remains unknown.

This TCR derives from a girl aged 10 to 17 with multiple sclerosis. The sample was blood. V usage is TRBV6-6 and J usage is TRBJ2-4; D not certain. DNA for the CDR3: TGTGCCAGCCGTGGGGAAGCCAAAAACATTCAGTACTTC. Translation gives CASRGEAKNIQYF.